This T cell receptor beta chain was retrieved from a study of T cells in localized non-small cell lung cancer. Study-wide findings and caveats: The greatest T cell clonality was found in uninvolved adjacent lung (higher than in tumor). A median of about 54 of the top 100 tumor clones appeared in adjacent lung, which was paired and uninvolved. Since sequencing was restricted to only one region of the tumor, intratumor heterogeneity remains a possibility.

The method was immunoSEQ multiplex PCR; TCRdb's version includes in-frame clones alone and lacks a portion of them. The sample lists roughly 30,000 clones; about 87% were seen once. Concerning this clone: Its matching antigen is unknown.

CDR1 is MNHNS, CDR2 SASEGT, per germline. Trimming at V came to 6 bases and at J to 6 bases, leaving 10 bases not matched to a gene. The CDR3 has 14 residues. This TCR was sampled from a woman aged 18-55 years with stage I lung adenocarcinoma. Sequenced here: peripheral blood, sampled before any cancer treatment. The chain is built from TRBV6-1 and TRBJ2-5; 7 bases line up with TRBD1. CDR3 region: CASRGTAEKKTQYF. Written as DNA, the CDR3 is TGTGCCAGCAGGGGGACAGCCGAGAAAAAGACCCAGTACTTC.